Presented here are 24 T cell receptor beta chains from one specimen sequenced in a study of OX40 agonist ivuxolimab in advanced cancers. Using immunoSEQ multiplex PCR, the repertoire was profiled, and TCRdb retains in-frame clones only, with some absent. The table lists about 67,000 clones, over 70% of them singletons. The material sequenced was CD4+ or CD8+ T cells sorted from blood, taken in a trial of the OX40 agonist ivuxolimab. The receptor source for this set is an adult with an advanced solid tumor such as melanoma, head and neck, liver or kidney cancer.

The chain employs TRBV7-8 and TRBJ2-5, with D perhaps TRBD2 (5 bases). CDR3 length equals 13 residues. Trimming pared 5 bases from V and 1 base from J, leaving 8 bases between. Germline loops: CDR1 SGHVS, CDR2 FQNEAQ. The CDR3 nucleotides are TGTGCCAGCAGCGAGCGGACCCAAGAGACCCAGTACTTC. The encoded protein is CASSERTQETQYF.

The chain has TRBV18 and TRBJ1-1; D gene uncertain. Germline V gene sequence: CDR1 KGHSH, CDR2 LQKENI. CDR3 length equals 15 residues. V gave up 0 bases and J gave up 1 base, with 9 bases separating them. The CDR3 protein is CASSPPSTQNTEAFF. CDR3 nucleotide sequence: TGTGCCAGCTCACCACCGTCAACTCAGAACACTGAAGCTTTCTTT.

J is TRBJ2-3 and V is TRBV7-2, with D hard to call. This CDR3 comprises 11 residues. V dropped 4 bases and J dropped 7 bases, with 6 bases sitting between them. From germline, CDR1 is SGHTA and CDR2 FQGNSA. The CDR3 loop is CASSSLNTQYF. CDR3 coding DNA: TGTGCCAGCAGCTCGCTTAATACGCAGTATTTT.

The chain recombines TRBV11-2 with TRBJ1-3; D possibly corresponds to TRBD1 (6 bases). This CDR3 comprises 17 residues. V was shortened by 5 bases and J by 2 bases, with 19 bases between the two germline ends. The germline V gene encodes CDR1 SGHAT and CDR2 FQNNGV. In DNA form, the CDR3 reads TGTGCCAGCAGCGTTCATCCTCCCGGGGGCACTGGAAACACCATATATTTT. Amino acid sequence: CASSVHPPGGTGNTIYF. The whole variable domain, remainder taken from reference TRBV11-2 and TRBJ1-3, is EAGVAQSPRYKIIEKRQSVAFWCNPISGHATLYWYQQILGQGPKLLIQFQNNGVVDDSQLPKDRFSAERLKGVDSTLKIQPAKLEDSAVYLCASSVHPPGGTGNTIYFGEGSWLTVV.

The chain employs TRBV29-1 and TRBJ1-1; 8 bases align to TRBD1. Germline V gene lookup returns CDR1 SQVTM and CDR2 ANQGSEA. V gave up 6 bases and J gave up 1 base; unmatched junction bases: 4. CDR3 size: 13 residues. The CDR3: CSVLGQANTEAFF. As DNA, the CDR3 is TGCAGCGTGCTGGGACAGGCGAACACTGAAGCTTTCTTT.

The gene calls are TRBV1 and TRBJ2-4. TRBV1 is termed a pseudogene. The CDR3 spans 17 residues. CDR3 in amino acids: CTSSQEVRGSAKNIQYF. CDR3 nucleotide sequence: TGCACCAGCAGCCAAGAGGTGAGGGGCTCTGCCAAAAACATTCAGTACTTC.

The chain joins TRBV7-3 to TRBJ1-3; possible D gene TRBD1, 5 bases. Germline V gene sequence: CDR1 SGHTA, CDR2 FQGTGA. Trimming shortened V by 5 bases and J by 4 bases, and 15 bases separated the two germline ends. The CDR3 runs 15 residues. The CDR3 region is CASSRGGSSGNTIYF. CDR3 nucleotide sequence: TGTGCCAGCAGCCGGGGCGGGTCATCGGGAAACACCATATATTTT.

The CDR3 reads CASRKEGSNEQFF. CDR3 DNA sequence: TGTGCCAGCAGGAAAGAGGGGTCAAATGAGCAGTTCTTC. This chain links TRBV4-2 with TRBJ2-1; D possibly matches TRBD1 or TRBD2 (5 bases each). Germline-derived CDR1 and CDR2 are LGHNA and YNFKEQ. The length of the CDR3 is 13 residues. With 6 bases removed from V and 7 bases from J, the gap between germline ends came to 13 bases.

Only one count was recorded for this clone. The chain joins TRBV18 to TRBJ2-2, with D perhaps being TRBD1 or TRBD2 (5 bases each). The V and J ends lost 2 bases and 6 bases respectively, with 13 bases between them. The CDR3 contains 15 residues. CDR1 KGHSH and CDR2 LQKENI come from the germline V gene. CDR3 in amino acids: CASSPTRTFPGELFF. As DNA, the CDR3 is TGTGCCAGCTCACCAACTAGGACATTTCCCGGGGAGCTGTTTTTT.

As DNA, the CDR3 is TGTGCCAGCAGCTTGGGCCCCGGGCCACAGGGATCCTACGAGCAGTACTTC. It is translated as CASSLGPGPQGSYEQYF. The rearrangement uses TRBV4-2 and TRBJ2-7; D perhaps matches TRBD1 (6 bases). Germline V gene sequence: CDR1 LGHNA, CDR2 YNFKEQ. The CDR3 runs 17 residues. Trimming cost V 5 bases and J 1 base, with 21 bases left between them.

The rearrangement joins TRBV19 to TRBJ1-2; unclear D gene. Germline assignment: CDR1 LNHDA and CDR2 SQIVND (reference sequence). V was trimmed by 1 base and J by 5 bases, leaving 17 bases between them. The CDR3 loop spans 16 amino acids. In nucleotides, the CDR3 is TGTGCCAGTAGTATAGTCGAAAGGAGGAGTCGGTATGGCTACACCTTC. Translating gives CASSIVERRSRYGYTF. The full variable domain, with the rest looked up from reference TRBV19 and TRBJ1-2, is DGGITQSPKYLFRKEGQNVTLSCEQNLNHDAMYWYRQDPGQGLRLIYYSQIVNDFQKGDIAEGYSVSREKKESFPLTVTSAQKNPTAFYLCASSIVERRSRYGYTFGSGTRLTVV.

The chain has TRBV4-3 and TRBJ2-7; D tentatively fits TRBD1 or TRBD2 (6 bases each). Trimming removed 0 bases from V and 7 bases from J, with 16 bases in between. CDR1 and CDR2 from the germline V gene are LGHNA and YSLEER. This CDR3 region has 15 residues. The CDR3, as DNA: TGCGCCAGCAGCCAAGATCAGGACAGCGGGTCTGAGCAGTACTTC. Encoded protein: CASSQDQDSGSEQYF.

V usage is TRBV27 and J usage is TRBJ1-5; D is unclear. The CDR3 sequence is 13 residues long. Germline loops: CDR1 MNHEY, CDR2 SMNVEV (reference sequence). The V end was cut by 6 bases, the J end by 2 bases, with 8 bases between. The CDR3 is CASSPGGNQPQHF. DNA of the CDR3: TGTGCCAGCAGCCCCGGTGGCAATCAGCCCCAGCATTTT.

Only one count was recorded for this clone. The chain links TRBV28 to TRBJ2-7; weak D call: TRBD1 (5 bases). CDR1 is MDHEN and CDR2 is SYDVKM in the germline V gene. Between the trimmed V and J ends, which lost 5 bases and 5 bases, there was a span of 13 bases. The CDR3 consists of 13 residues. As DNA, the CDR3 is TGTGCCAGCAGTCCAACCCCCAGGGACGAGCAGTACTTC. This encodes CASSPTPRDEQYF.

This clone was recorded a few times. The chain joins TRBV4-3 to TRBJ1-2; no definite D call. V lost 4 bases and J 5 bases, leaving 17 bases between the germline ends. Per the germline V gene, CDR1 is LGHNA and CDR2 is YSLEER. This CDR3 has 15 residues. CDR3 amino acids: CASSRQGGERYGYTF. CDR3 nucleotides: TGCGCCAGCAGCCGTCAAGGCGGGGAAAGATATGGCTACACCTTC.

This chain joins TRBV7-9 and TRBJ1-5; no definite D call. The V end lost 5 bases, the J end lost 5 bases, and 10 bases lay between the germline ends. Germline assignment: CDR1 SEHNR and CDR2 FQNEAQ (reference sequence). This CDR3 spans 13 amino acids. The CDR3, as DNA: TGTGCCAGCAGCCCCTTCGGAGATCAGCCCCAGCATTTT. Protein product: CASSPFGDQPQHF. Looking up the rest from reference TRBV7-9 and TRBJ1-5 gives the full variable domain: DTGVSQNPRHKITKRGQNVTFRCDPISEHNRLYWYRQTLGQGPEFLTYFQNEAQLEKSRLLSDRFSAERPKGSFSTLEIQRTEQGDSAMYLCASSPFGDQPQHFGDGTRLSIL.

This clone has only a few counts. J is TRBJ2-7 and V is TRBV30, with TRBD1 matching 7 bases. Germline V lookup: CDR1 GTSNPN, CDR2 SVGIG (reference sequence). The CDR3 runs to 11 residues. Trimming at V came to 7 bases and at J to 0 bases, leaving 0 bases not matched to a gene. Written as DNA, the CDR3 is TGTGCCTCAGGGGGCTCCTACGAGCAGTACTTC. Translation gives CASGGSYEQYF.

The V call is TRBV7-2, the J call TRBJ1-1; 8 nucleotides agree with TRBD1. V lost 6 bases, J lost 7 bases, and 7 bases stayed unmatched. Germline lookup yields CDR1 SGHTA and CDR2 FQGNSA. This CDR3 contains 13 residues. This CDR3 is CASSARGTGEAFF. Here the CDR3 DNA reads TGTGCCAGCAGTGCCCGAGGGACAGGTGAAGCTTTCTTT.

The rearrangement joins TRBV2 to TRBJ1-1; the D is unclear. The germline V gene encodes CDR1 SNHLY and CDR2 FYNNEI. The CDR3 totals 13 residues. The V gene lost 5 bases and the J gene lost 7 bases, with 14 bases spanning the gap. The CDR3 bases are TGTGCCAGCAGTCGGGCGGAGTTCCTTGAAGCTTTCTTT. Protein: CASSRAEFLEAFF.

The chain has TRBV7-9 and TRBJ2-1; unclear D gene. Trimming shortened V by 5 bases and J by 13 bases, and 21 bases separated the two germline ends. This CDR3 has 14 amino acids. Germline CDR1 is SEHNR and CDR2 is FQNEAQ (reference sequence). The CDR3 loop is CASSPPETAALQFF. CDR3 sequence (DNA): TGTGCCAGCAGCCCCCCGGAGACCGCGGCGCTACAGTTCTTC.

This chain joins TRBV27 and TRBJ1-2, with 10 nucleotides matching TRBD1. This CDR3 is built from 16 residues. Germline V CDR1 and CDR2: MNHEY, SMNVEV (reference sequence). V trimming: 2 bases; J trimming: 2 bases; junction bases outside the gene matches: 5. The CDR3: CASSLGGTGANYGYTF. CDR3 DNA sequence: TGTGCCAGCAGTTTAGGCGGGACAGGGGCAAACTATGGCTACACCTTC.

This clone has a handful of counts. The chain links TRBV19 to TRBJ1-3, with TRBD1 as a possible D gene (6 bases). This CDR3 spans 16 amino acids. V was pared by 4 bases and J by 4 bases, with 17 bases between. Germline assignment: CDR1 LNHDA and CDR2 SQIVND (reference sequence). CDR3 in amino acids: CASSTQGIQAGNTIYF. CDR3 coding DNA: TGTGCCAGTAGTACACAGGGTATTCAAGCAGGAAACACCATATATTTT.

The V call is TRBV6-6, the J call TRBJ1-2; the match to TRBD1 covers 9 bases. The V gene end was trimmed by 5 bases and the J gene end by 6 bases; junction bases not matched to a gene: 7. The length of the CDR3 is 14 residues. In germline, CDR1 is MNHNY, CDR2 SVGAGI (reference sequence). CDR3 coding DNA: TGTGCCAGCAGTCCCACAGGGGGCGCGGATGGCTACACCTTC. It encodes CASSPTGGADGYTF.

The chain uses TRBV23-1 and TRBJ1-2; 10 nucleotides agree with TRBD1. TRBV23-1 is an ORF; its function is uncertain. V lost 5 bases, J lost 8 bases, and 11 bases stayed unmatched. The CDR3 length is 15 residues. The CDR3 sequence is CASSETLDRGTGYTF. The DNA of the CDR3 is TGCGCCAGCAGTGAGACCCTGGACAGGGGGACAGGCTACACCTTC.